This T cell receptor beta chain was recovered during a study of cytomegalovirus exposure and HLA in healthy donors. Points from the study as a whole: Immune exposure data for these donors was limited to CMV serostatus.

The PCR made use of 60 Vbeta and 13 Jbeta primers. This table comes from immunoSEQ multiplex PCR, and its TCRdb copy is limited to in-frame clones, with some not included. The sample has some 190,000 clones; approximately 81% are singletons. On this clone: Antigen: not known.

V lost 0 bases and J lost 9; bases outside the gene matches: 13. Germline values: CDR1 MNHEY, CDR2 SMNVEV (reference sequence). This CDR3 contains 16 residues. The rearrangement links TRBV27 to TRBJ2-5, with 7 bases lining up with TRBD2. The source is a male donor in good health and CMV-seronegative. Sequenced input: PBMCs. In DNA, the CDR3 is TGTGCCAGCAGTTTATCAATACATTCGGTCCGGGGGGCCCAGTACTTC. This gives the protein CASSLSIHSVRGAQYF.